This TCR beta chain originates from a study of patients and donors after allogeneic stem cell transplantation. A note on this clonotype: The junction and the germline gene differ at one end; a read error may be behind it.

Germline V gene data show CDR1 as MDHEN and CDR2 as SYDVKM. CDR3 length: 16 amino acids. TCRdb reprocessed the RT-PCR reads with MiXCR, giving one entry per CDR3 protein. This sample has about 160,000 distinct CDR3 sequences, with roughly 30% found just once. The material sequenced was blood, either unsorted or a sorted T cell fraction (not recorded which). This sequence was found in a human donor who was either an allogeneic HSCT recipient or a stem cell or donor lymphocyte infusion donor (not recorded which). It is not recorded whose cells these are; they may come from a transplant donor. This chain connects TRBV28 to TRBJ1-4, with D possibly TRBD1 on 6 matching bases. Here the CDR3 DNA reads TGTGCCAGCAGTGCCCCTCGGGGGCAATCTAATGAAAAACTGTTATTT. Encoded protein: CASSAPRGQSNEKLLF.